This T cell receptor beta chain was profiled in a study of T cells after yellow fever vaccination. General observations from the study: A small share of clonotypes appeared in both CD4 and CD8 compartments.

Researchers made TCR cDNA using 5'RACE template switching, and this step added a universal primer site and UMIs. TCRdb reprocessed the 5' RACE reads via MiXCR and lists one record per CDR3 protein. Seen here are hundreds of thousands of distinct CDR3 sequences, approximately 13% observed once, and the top ten hold more than 12%. This clonotype was counted a few times. Its antigen is undetermined. From germline, CDR1 is SQVTM and CDR2 ANQGSEA. V gave up 1 base and J gave up 7 bases, with 11 bases separating them. This CDR3 spans 13 amino acids. This chain connects TRBV29-1 to TRBJ2-1, with no clear D. Sample: PBMCs, taken on the day of the yellow fever booster vaccination. This TCR derives from a man aged 30 to 45 who received the YFV17D yellow fever vaccine. The CDR3 DNA reads TGCAGCGTTGAAGCAGGCGATACTAATGAGCAGTTCTTC. This codes for CSVEAGDTNEQFF.